These 2 T cell receptor beta chains share one sample of origin, sequenced in a study of blood T cell repertoires in COVID-19 (dated by TCRdb to 2019 to 2021). To prepare the library, the immunoSEQ multiplex PCR assay was applied. Imported from immuneACCESS, the table was reduced by TCRdb to in-frame sequences with V and J called. These copies leave out some clones; in studies compared against another copy, an unresolved V gene accounts for under half, and the cause of the remainder is not known. For this sample there are over 100,000 clones; roughly 82% appear just once. The top ten constitute 7% to 9% of the sample. The sample taken for sequencing was peripheral blood. These receptors originate from a woman older than 75 with active or convalescent COVID-19.

The gene calls are TRBV20-1 and TRBJ2-7; 9 nucleotides match TRBD2. Germline V lookup: CDR1 DFQATT, CDR2 SNEGSKA (reference sequence). The CDR3 is 14 amino acids. Unmatched junction bases numbered 8, after V lost 3 bases and J lost 5 bases. CDR3 residues: CSASRSSGIDEQYF. The CDR3 DNA reads as TGCAGTGCTAGTCGGTCTAGCGGGATTGACGAGCAGTACTTC.

The J gene is TRBJ1-2, the V gene TRBV7-2; no firm D call. Germline loops: CDR1 SGHTA, CDR2 FQGNSA. V was shortened by 5 bases and J by 8 bases, with 15 bases between the two germline ends. The CDR3 covers 13 residues. The CDR3, as DNA: TGTGCCAGCAGCCCGTATGGGGAGAAGGGCTACACCTTC. Its protein is CASSPYGEKGYTF. The full variable domain, in which reference TRBV7-2 and TRBJ1-2 provide the parts outside the CDR3, is GAGVSQSPSNKVTEKGKDVELRCDPISGHTALYWYRQSLGQGLEFLIYFQGNSAPDKSGLPSDRFSAERTGGSVSTLTIQRTQQEDSAVYLCASSPYGEKGYTFGSGTRLTVV.